This T cell receptor beta chain is from a study of T cell changes during pregnancy in multiple sclerosis. The length of the CDR3 is 12 residues. The V and J ends lost 5 bases and 1 base, in that order; junction bases with no gene match: 0. Germline values: CDR1 SQVTM, CDR2 ANQGSEA. Some clones are missing from TCRdb's copy, which holds only in-frame ones; the method was immunoSEQ multiplex PCR. This sample yields fewer than 80,000 clones, of which around 89% are seen a single time; approximately 0.88% belongs to the top ten. The J gene is TRBJ2-5, the V gene TRBV29-1; 8 positions match TRBD1. Material: peripheral blood, obtained in the first trimester of pregnancy. This clonotype originated in a female donor in good health, enrolled as a control in a pregnancy study. The CDR3, as DNA: TGCAGCGTTACAGGGGGCCAAGAGACCCAGTACTTC. Amino acid sequence: CSVTGGQETQYF.